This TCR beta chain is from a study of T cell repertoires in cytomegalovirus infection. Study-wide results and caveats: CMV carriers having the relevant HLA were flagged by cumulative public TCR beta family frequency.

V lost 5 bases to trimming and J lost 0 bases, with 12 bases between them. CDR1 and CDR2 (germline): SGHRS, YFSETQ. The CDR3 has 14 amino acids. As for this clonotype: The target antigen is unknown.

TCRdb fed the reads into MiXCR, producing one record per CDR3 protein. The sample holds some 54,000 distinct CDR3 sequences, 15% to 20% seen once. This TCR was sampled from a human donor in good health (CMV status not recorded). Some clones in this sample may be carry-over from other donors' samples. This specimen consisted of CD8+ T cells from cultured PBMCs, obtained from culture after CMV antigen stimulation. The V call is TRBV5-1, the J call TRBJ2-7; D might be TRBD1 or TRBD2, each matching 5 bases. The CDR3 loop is CASSPGRSSYEQYF. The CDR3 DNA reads TGCGCCAGCAGTCCGGGACGAAGCTCCTACGAGCAGTACTTC.